This T cell receptor (beta chain) derives from a study of T cell repertoires in cytomegalovirus infection. Whole-study context: CMV epitopes that were recently identified and HLA-C-restricted were used alongside well-studied HLA-B-restricted ones. Matching HLA type, along with CMV infection, was indicated by public TCR beta signatures.

Study-level results: HLA-C-restricted CMV clonotypes gave the most frequent clonotype in two of eight donors.

TCRdb ran MiXCR on the reads and lists one entry per CDR3 protein. The sample includes a few hundred thousand distinct CDR3 sequences, around a third seen only once; the top ten take approximately 15%. About this clonotype itself: Its antigen is unidentified.

The CDR3 is made up of 17 amino acids. Germline assignment: CDR1 SEHNR and CDR2 FQNEAQ (reference sequence). V was pared by 10 bases and J by 1 base, with 23 bases between. The sample in question was cultured PBMCs, obtained from culture after CMV antigen stimulation. The sequence was collected from a human donor in good health (CMV status not recorded). Some clones in this sample may be carry-over from other donors' samples. The chain is built from TRBV7-9 and TRBJ2-1; D gene ambiguous. CDR3 nucleotides: TGTGCCACTCAATCTACAATTGGGCGTAAGTCCTACAATGAGCAGTTCTTC. Translation: CATQSTIGRKSYNEQFF.